This T cell receptor beta chain comes out of a study of OX40 agonist ivuxolimab in advanced cancers. At the level of the study: Three dose-escalation patients had partial responses: one with hepatocellular carcinoma and two with cutaneous melanoma.

This clone is medium-sized (0.01 to 0.1%) in the sample. Its target is unknown. Study-level findings and limits: Also showing low normalized T-cell clonal expansion were some of the nonresponders. At doses 0.1 to 3.0 mg/kg, CD4+ and CD8+ clones expanded. Expanded clones belonging to CD8+ T cells outnumbered, on average, those of CD4+.

Trimming stripped 5 bases from V and 11 bases from J, with 17 bases between. Germline CDR1 reads SGHTA; CDR2 reads FQGNSA. This CDR3 comprises 13 residues. Sequencing was performed with immunoSEQ multiplex PCR; in TCRdb, only in-frame clones are kept and a portion is missing. The sample lists 60,000 to 70,000 clones; less than 90% were seen once. The source material was CD4+ or CD8+ T cells sorted from blood, sampled in a trial of the OX40 agonist ivuxolimab. The chain carries TRBV7-2 and TRBJ2-3, with D tentatively TRBD2 (6 bases). This sequence originates from an adult with an advanced solid tumor such as melanoma, head and neck, liver or kidney cancer. The CDR3 here is CASSPVWGLVQYF. CDR3 coding DNA: TGTGCCAGCAGCCCAGTGTGGGGACTGGTGCAGTATTTT.